This T cell receptor beta chain stems from a study of graft-versus-host responses after intestinal transplantation. Study results and limitations: Levels of circulating GvH clones at their peak were associated with early post-transplant HvG declines. Some GvH clones were seen earlier in gut or blood, suggesting intestinal origin.

The CDR3 is 14 residues long. Germline assignment: CDR1 SQVTM and CDR2 ANQGSEA. Trimming at V came to 2 bases and at J to 8 bases, leaving 10 bases not matched to a gene. With respect to this clone: Its matching antigen is unknown.

The assay was immunoSEQ multiplex PCR, and TCRdb's table has in-frame clones only and misses some. The data hold 150,000 or so clones, with over 90% observed a single time. The chain uses TRBV29-1 and TRBJ1-2; 8 nucleotides line up with TRBD1. The TCR originated in a human donor who received an intestinal transplant. The sequencing used unstimulated CD4+ T cells sorted from spleen or lymph node cells, collected before intestinal transplant. CDR3 nucleotides: TGCAGCGTTGAAAAGGGACAGGAGGGTCGGGGCTACACCTTC. Its protein product is CSVEKGQEGRGYTF. The entire variable domain, with the rest obtained from reference TRBV29-1 and TRBJ1-2, is as follows: SAVISQKPSRDICQRGTSLTIQCQVDSQVTMMFWYRQQPGQSLTLIATANQGSEATYESGFVIDKFPISRPNLTFSTLTVSNMSPEDSSIYLCSVEKGQEGRGYTFGSGTRLTVV.